The 25 T cell receptor beta chains below all came from one sample that was sequenced in a study of blood T cell repertoires in COVID-19. Using immunoSEQ multiplex PCR, the repertoire was profiled, and TCRdb retains in-frame clones only, with some absent. Among about 36,000 clones, about nine tenths were seen once, and the ten largest hold 4.8%. Sequenced material: peripheral blood. Every receptor here comes from a human donor in a cohort sampled during active COVID-19.

The rearrangement joins TRBV11-2 to TRBJ2-1; 7 bases map to TRBD1. The length of the CDR3 is 16 residues. V lost 5 bases, J lost 6 bases, and 13 bases stayed unmatched. Germline V CDR1 and CDR2: SGHAT, FQNNGV. The DNA of the CDR3 is TGTGCCAGCAGCCCAAAAATCGAGGGGGCGCGCAATGAGCAGTTCTTC. It translates to CASSPKIEGARNEQFF.

The V and J genes are TRBV7-3 and TRBJ2-1, with 8 positions matching TRBD2. Trimming at V came to 2 bases and at J to 3 bases, leaving 6 bases not matched to a gene. The CDR3 extends over 16 amino acids. The germline V gene has CDR1 SGHTA and CDR2 FQGTGA. The CDR3 protein is CASSLRASGRYNEQFF. The CDR3 DNA reads TGTGCCAGCAGCTTACGAGCTAGCGGGCGCTACAATGAGCAGTTCTTC. The entire variable domain, with the rest obtained from reference TRBV7-3 and TRBJ2-1, is as follows: GAGVSQTPSNKVTEKGKYVELRCDPISGHTALYWYRQSLGQGPEFLIYFQGTGAADDSGLPNDRFFAVRPEGSVSTLKIQRTERGDSAVYLCASSLRASGRYNEQFFGPGTRLTVL.

The gene calls are TRBV6-5 and TRBJ1-6; D gene ambiguous. The CDR3 length is 13 residues. The V end lost 8 bases, the J end lost 10 bases, and 15 bases lay between the germline ends. The V gene's germline CDR1 is MNHEY and CDR2 SVGAGI. CDR3 in DNA: TGTGCCAGCTTTGGAGGGAGTTACTCACCCCTCCACTTT. Protein: CASFGGSYSPLHF.

A single count supports this clone. The chain is built from TRBV3-1 (or the pseudogene TRBV3-2) and TRBJ1-1; D unresolved. The length of the CDR3 is 14 residues. In germline, CDR1 is LGHDT, CDR2 YNNKEL (reference sequence). Trimming took 0 bases from V and 4 from J, leaving 9 bases between them. Written as DNA, the CDR3 is TGTGCCAGCAGCCAAGAGGAGGAATTCACTGAAGCTTTCTTT. It is translated as CASSQEEEFTEAFF.

The V and J genes are TRBV18 and TRBJ2-3; no clear D gene. Germline V gene sequence: CDR1 KGHSH, CDR2 LQKENI. The CDR3 runs 13 residues. V lost 0 bases, J lost 1 base, and 2 bases lay in between. The CDR3 loop reads CASSPPGTDTQYF. The CDR3 DNA reads as TGTGCCAGCTCACCACCCGGCACAGATACGCAGTATTTT.

This chain links TRBV5-1 with TRBJ2-3; D is perhaps TRBD2 (6 bases). CDR3 length equals 14 residues. Germline CDR1 is SGHRS and CDR2 is YFSETQ. The V and J ends lost 4 bases and 3 bases respectively, with 12 bases between them. CDR3: CASSPGTSTDTQYF. CDR3 DNA sequence: TGCGCCAGCAGCCCAGGGACTTCGACAGATACGCAGTATTTT.

This clone appeared a few times. The gene calls are TRBV5-4 and TRBJ2-7; D possibly corresponds to TRBD2 (5 bases). Germline CDR1 SGHNT, CDR2 YYREEE (reference sequence). With 4 bases removed from V and 3 bases from J, the gap between germline ends came to 11 bases. This CDR3 is built from 13 residues. The CDR3: CASSPRAGYEQYF. CDR3 bases: TGTGCCAGCAGCCCACGTGCGGGCTACGAGCAGTACTTC.

The genes are TRBV10-3 and TRBJ1-5, with 7 bases aligning to TRBD1. Germline V gives CDR1 ENHRY, CDR2 SYGVKD. The length of the CDR3 is 15 residues. Germline trimming cut 0 bases from V and 7 bases from J; bases unmatched to any gene: 6. CDR3: CAISESDRVSQPQHF. The CDR3 DNA is TGTGCCATCAGTGAGTCAGACAGGGTTTCCCAGCCCCAGCATTTT.

With respect to this clone: The same CDR3 also results from other DNA sequences found in this sample. This sequence joins TRBV5-1 and TRBJ1-4, with a weak D call TRBD1 (6 bases). Germline CDR1 and CDR2: SGHRS and YFSETQ. CDR3 size: 14 residues. Trimming cost V 0 bases and J 5 bases, with 8 bases left between them. The CDR3 bases are TGCGCCAGCAGCTTGGGTCAGGGGAATGAAAAACTGTTTTTT. Translation gives CASSLGQGNEKLFF.

J is TRBJ2-7 and V is TRBV15; 9 bases align to TRBD2. CDR1 is LNHNV and CDR2 is YYDKDF in the germline V gene (reference sequence). This CDR3 is built from 14 residues. V gave up 1 base and J gave up 4 bases; unmatched junction bases: 2. The CDR3 spells CATSRGLAAYEQYF. The CDR3 DNA is TGTGCCACCAGCAGAGGACTAGCGGCATACGAGCAGTACTTC.

The chain links TRBV5-1 to TRBJ1-1, with TRBD1 matching over 7 bases. The ends lost 4 bases at V and 4 bases at J; junction bases unmatched: 10. Germline V gene lookup returns CDR1 SGHRS and CDR2 YFSETQ. CDR3 size: 15 residues. In DNA, the CDR3 is TGCGCCAGCAGCAGCCGACAGGGAGGCGGCACTGAAGCTTTCTTT. Amino acids: CASSSRQGGGTEAFF. Based on the CDR3 plus reference TRBV5-1 and TRBJ1-1, the full variable domain is KAGVTQTPRYLIKTRGQQVTLSCSPISGHRSVSWYQQTPGQGLQFLFEYFSETQRNKGNFPGRFSGRQFSNSRSEMNVSTLELGDSALYLCASSSRQGGGTEAFFGQGTRLTVV.

The V call is TRBV3-1 (or the pseudogene TRBV3-2), the J call TRBJ2-7, with 9 nucleotides matching TRBD2. J lost 6 bases, V lost 7 bases, and 10 bases had no gene match. Per germline, CDR1 LGHDT and CDR2 YNNKEL (reference sequence). CDR3 size: 14 residues. The CDR3 DNA reads as TGTGCCAGCACAAAGACTAGCGGTACCTGCGAGCAGTACTTC. It encodes CASTKTSGTCEQYF.

The chain combines TRBV5-8 with TRBJ2-2; D uncertain. The V gene lost 1 base and the J gene lost 0 bases, with 4 bases spanning the gap. The length of the CDR3 is 14 residues. Germline V gives CDR1 SGHTS, CDR2 YDEGEE. The CDR3 spells CASSLPTNTGELFF. The CDR3 DNA reads as TGTGCCAGCAGCTTGCCCACGAACACCGGGGAGCTGTTTTTT. Full variable domain (rest looked up from reference TRBV5-8 and TRBJ2-2): EAGVTQSPTHLIKTRGQQATLRCSPISGHTSVYWYQQALGLGLQFLLWYDEGEERNRGNFPPRFSGRQFPNYSSELNVNALELEDSALYLCASSLPTNTGELFFGEGSRLTVL.

The sample holds a few counts of this clone. The chain carries TRBV6-2 or TRBV6-3 and TRBJ2-6, with 9 bases matching TRBD1. V shed 6 bases, J shed 4 bases, and the junction held 19 bases outside the gene matches. The CDR3 totals 20 residues. Germline CDR1 and CDR2: MNHEY and SVGEGT. The chain's CDR3 is CASSRPGLTGGPRGANVLTF. The CDR3 coding sequence is TGTGCCAGCAGCCGCCCGGGCCTGACAGGGGGGCCCAGGGGGGCCAACGTCCTGACTTTC.

The rearrangement joins TRBV30 to TRBJ2-3; TRBD2 agrees at 7 bases. The CDR3 is 15 residues long. The germline V gene encodes CDR1 GTSNPN and CDR2 SVGIG (reference sequence). V shed 1 base and J 0 bases; nucleotides not matched to a gene: 4. This CDR3 is CAWSALAASTDTQYF. The CDR3 DNA reads TGTGCCTGGAGTGCCCTAGCGGCTAGCACAGATACGCAGTATTTT.

The genes are TRBV24-1 and TRBJ1-5; no firm D call. The CDR3 consists of 18 residues. Trimming cost V 3 bases and J 1 base, with 18 bases left between them. Germline-derived CDR1 and CDR2 are KGHDR and SFDVKD. CDR3 protein: CATSDAGDGGGSNQPQHF. The CDR3 coding sequence is TGTGCCACCAGTGATGCCGGAGACGGTGGAGGCAGCAATCAGCCCCAGCATTTT.

The chain is built from TRBV5-6 and TRBJ1-4; 7 bases map to TRBD1. The CDR3 covers 15 residues. V lost 6 bases, J lost 3 bases, and 8 bases stayed unmatched. Germline V gives CDR1 SGHDT, CDR2 YYEEEE. CDR3 protein: CASTLGQGANEKLFF. The CDR3 DNA sequence: TGTGCCAGCACCCTGGGTCAGGGGGCTAATGAAAAACTGTTTTTT.

The chain joins TRBV3-1 (or the pseudogene TRBV3-2) to TRBJ2-3; D gene unclear. V lost 0 bases to trimming and J lost 8 bases, with 12 bases between them. Per the germline V gene, CDR1 is LGHDT and CDR2 is YNNKEL (reference sequence). This CDR3 comprises 14 residues. The CDR3 region has the DNA TGTGCCAGCAGCCAAGACAAATCCACGGGTACGCAGTATTTT. Protein product: CASSQDKSTGTQYF.

V usage is TRBV24-1 and J usage is TRBJ2-5; no definite D call. The ends were cut back, 6 bases at V and 4 bases at J, with 17 bases in the middle. The CDR3 totals 15 residues. Germline V gene lookup returns CDR1 KGHDR and CDR2 SFDVKD. The CDR3 spells CATSTAQTRRETQYF. The CDR3 DNA is TGTGCCACCAGTACCGCCCAAACCAGAAGAGAGACCCAGTACTTC.

The chain carries TRBV11-2 and TRBJ2-5; perhaps TRBD1 as D (6 bases). In germline, CDR1 is SGHAT, CDR2 FQNNGV. Trimming shortened V by 1 base and J by 2 bases, and 8 bases separated the two germline ends. The CDR3 runs to 14 residues. DNA for the CDR3: TGTGCCAGCAGCTTAGGGACAGATCAAGAGACCCAGTACTTC. Amino acid sequence: CASSLGTDQETQYF.

The CDR3 loop reads CASSEKAGAYEQYF. CDR3 bases: TGCGCCAGCAGTGAAAAAGCGGGAGCCTACGAGCAGTACTTC. This rearrangement joins TRBV10-2 to TRBJ2-7; 8 positions match TRBD2. CDR1 and CDR2 (germline): WSHSY, SAAADI. CDR3 length equals 14 residues. V trimming: 3 bases; J trimming: 2 bases; junction bases outside the gene matches: 3.

The rearrangement uses TRBV28 and TRBJ2-3; 7 positions agree with TRBD1. The V gene's germline CDR1 is MDHEN and CDR2 SYDVKM. With 5 bases clipped from V and 4 bases from J, the junction kept 6 bases outside the gene matches. The CDR3 contains 14 residues. The CDR3 is CASSTDRRADTQYF. CDR3 nucleotides: TGTGCCAGCAGTACGGACAGGCGCGCAGATACGCAGTATTTT.

The chain has TRBV6-2 or TRBV6-3 and TRBJ2-5; 7 positions match TRBD1. This CDR3 region has 15 residues. Trimming took 2 bases from V and 1 from J; bases not matched to a gene: 4. The germline CDR1 and CDR2 sequences are MNHEY and SVGEGT. As DNA, the CDR3 is TGTGCCAGCAGTTACCTGGGACAGCCCCAAGAGACCCAGTACTTC. Its protein product is CASSYLGQPQETQYF.

This chain uses TRBV3-1 (or the pseudogene TRBV3-2) with TRBJ2-3; TRBD2 matches 8 bases. The germline V gene encodes CDR1 LGHDT and CDR2 YNNKEL (reference sequence). Trimming at V came to 1 base and at J to 4 bases, leaving 7 bases not matched to a gene. CDR3 length: 16 amino acids. The CDR3 nucleotides read TGTGCCAGCAGCCAAGTGCGGGGGGCTAAGGCAGATACGCAGTATTTT. Translated: CASSQVRGAKADTQYF.

The chain links TRBV5-1 to TRBJ2-2; D is unresolved. CDR1 is SGHRS and CDR2 is YFSETQ in the germline V gene. V was cut by 0 bases and J by 2 bases, with 11 bases left in between. There are 16 residues in the CDR3. CDR3 in amino acids: CASSLEVRQNTGELFF. The CDR3 DNA follows: TGCGCCAGCAGCTTGGAGGTCAGACAAAACACCGGGGAGCTGTTTTTT.